This T cell receptor (beta chain) was found in a study of blood T cell repertoires in COVID-19. Original processing notes: Reference gene primers were amplified, and this amplification served to estimate nucleated cell counts. TCRdb's table, derived via immunoSEQ multiplex PCR, lists solely in-frame clones and lacks some. Clone size and the V and J calls come from that table; the DNA yielded D and trimming. The sample contains 95,000 to 100,000 clones, 81% of which appear only once. Per germline, CDR1 SGHTA and CDR2 FQGNSA. The CDR3 runs to 13 residues. V was shortened by 3 bases and J by 6 bases, with 10 bases between the two germline ends.

Sequenced sample: peripheral blood. The chain joins TRBV7-2 to TRBJ2-3; D not certain. This clonotype originated in a woman aged 80 or over with acute or convalescent COVID-19. The chain's CDR3 is CASSFKVRDTQYF. Here the CDR3 DNA reads TGTGCCAGCAGCTTTAAGGTCAGGGATACGCAGTATTTT.